Below, 19 T cell receptor beta chains from the same sample are listed, as sequenced in a study of T cell responses to AZD1222 COVID-19 vaccine. Method: immunoSEQ multiplex PCR; TCRdb's copy keeps in-frame clones and lacks some. The table has some 70,000 clones, 82% seen once. Source: peripheral blood, taken on day 0 of AZD1222 vaccination. The source of these receptors is an adult in good health.

The rearrangement uses TRBV5-1 and TRBJ1-3; D remains ambiguous. The V end was cut by 6 bases, the J end by 4 bases, with 11 bases between. Per the germline V gene, CDR1 is SGHRS and CDR2 is YFSETQ. The CDR3 spans 13 residues. The DNA for the CDR3 is TGCGCCAGCATGCGTGACAACGGAAACACCATATATTTT. Protein product: CASMRDNGNTIYF.

The V call is TRBV15, the J call TRBJ1-1, with D perhaps TRBD1 (5 bases). This CDR3 contains 15 residues. V shed 5 bases and J shed 4 bases, with 17 bases lying between them. Germline V gene lookup returns CDR1 LNHNV and CDR2 YYDKDF (reference sequence). DNA of the CDR3: TGTGCCACCAGCCCCCCCGACGGGGGGAGCACTGAAGCTTTCTTT. Its protein is CATSPPDGGSTEAFF.

The V and J genes are TRBV9 and TRBJ2-3; D perhaps matches TRBD1 (6 bases). V lost 3 bases to trimming and J lost 0 bases, with 11 bases between them. CDR1 and CDR2 (germline): SGDLS, YYNGEE. There are 15 residues in the CDR3. The CDR3, as DNA: TGTGCCAGCAGCGCGACAGGTACTAGCACAGATACGCAGTATTTT. Translated, it gives CASSATGTSTDTQYF.

V usage is TRBV5-1 and J usage is TRBJ1-6; 9 bases match TRBD1. The CDR3 consists of 16 residues. After removal of 0 bases from V and 8 bases from J, the junction contained 6 bases not matched to a gene. CDR1 and CDR2 (germline): SGHRS, YFSETQ. The CDR3 sequence is CASSLDRDRDDSPLHF. In DNA, the CDR3 is TGCGCCAGCAGCTTGGACCGGGACAGGGACGATTCACCCCTCCACTTT.

The chain employs TRBV18 and TRBJ1-4, with 7 positions matching TRBD1. Germline CDR1 reads KGHSH; CDR2 reads LQKENI. The CDR3 is made up of 18 amino acids. J lost 7 bases, V lost 4 bases, and 18 bases had no gene match. The chain's CDR3 is CASSQNRDSYRGGEKLFF. CDR3 bases: TGTGCCAGCTCACAAAACCGGGACAGCTATCGAGGTGGTGAAAAACTGTTTTTT.

The chain is built from TRBV5-6 and TRBJ2-5; D perhaps matches TRBD2 (6 bases). Germline V gene data show CDR1 as SGHDT and CDR2 as YYEEEE. This CDR3 contains 15 residues. Trimming stripped 0 bases from V and 4 bases from J, with 13 bases between. CDR3 residues: CASSLVGAGGETQYF. The CDR3 DNA reads TGTGCCAGCAGCTTGGTTGGGGCCGGGGGAGAGACCCAGTACTTC.

V is TRBV6-5 and J is TRBJ2-7, with 7 bases identical to TRBD1. V was clipped by 4 bases and J by 4 bases; unmatched bases: 10. The CDR3 consists of 15 residues. Germline V gene lookup returns CDR1 MNHEY and CDR2 SVGAGI. In DNA form, the CDR3 reads TGTGCCAGCAGTTTTCGAAGGGGGCCCTCGTACGAGCAGTACTTC. Its translation: CASSFRRGPSYEQYF.

V is TRBV13 and J is TRBJ1-3; unclear D gene. V lost 0 bases and J 0 bases, leaving 9 bases between the germline ends. The CDR3 runs to 16 residues. Looked up from germline, CDR1 is PRHDT and CDR2 is FYEKMQ (reference sequence). CDR3 in amino acids: CASSLGQRTSGNTIYF. Here the CDR3 DNA reads TGTGCCAGCAGCTTAGGACAGCGAACCTCTGGAAACACCATATATTTT. Full variable domain (outside the CDR3, taken from reference TRBV13 and TRBJ1-3): AAGVIQSPRHLIKEKRETATLKCYPIPRHDTVYWYQQGPGQDPQFLISFYEKMQSDKGSIPDRFSAQQFSDYHSELNMSSLELGDSALYFCASSLGQRTSGNTIYFGEGSWLTVV.

This sequence joins TRBV15 and TRBJ1-2; 11 bases line up with TRBD1. CDR3 length: 16 residues. The ends lost 3 bases at V and 7 bases at J; junction bases unmatched: 10. The germline gives CDR1 LNHNV, CDR2 YYDKDF (reference sequence). The DNA of the CDR3 is TGTGCCACCAGCAGTGGCCGGACAGGGGGCAGGTCTGGCTACACCTTC. It translates to CATSSGRTGGRSGYTF.

Concerning this clone itself: The same CDR3 is also encoded by other DNA sequences in this sample. This chain links TRBV7-9 with TRBJ1-6; D perhaps matches TRBD1 (5 bases). V lost 1 base and J 10 bases, leaving 5 bases between the germline ends. The CDR3 is 12 amino acids. Germline values: CDR1 SEHNR, CDR2 FQNEAQ (reference sequence). The DNA of the CDR3 is TGTGCCAGCAGCTTAGGGGGCTCACCCCTCCACTTT. It yields the protein CASSLGGSPLHF.

The V and J genes are TRBV6-6 and TRBJ1-6; tentatively, D is TRBD1 (6 bases). Germline V CDR1 and CDR2: MNHNY, SVGAGI (reference sequence). Trimming left V 5 bases short and J 0 bases short, with 20 bases between. This CDR3 is 19 amino acids long. The CDR3 is CASSLQGVVLSSYNSPLHF. CDR3 nucleotides: TGTGCCAGCAGTCTACAGGGAGTTGTACTGAGCTCCTATAATTCACCCCTCCACTTT.

The chain links TRBV15 to TRBJ2-1; 7 bases are shared with TRBD1. Germline V CDR1 and CDR2: LNHNV, YYDKDF (reference sequence). This CDR3 contains 14 residues. Germline trimming cut 5 bases from V and 6 bases from J; bases unmatched to any gene: 7. CDR3 sequence reads: CATSWRTGLNEQFF. CDR3 sequence (DNA): TGTGCCACCAGCTGGCGGACAGGTCTCAATGAGCAGTTCTTC.

J is TRBJ1-3 and V is TRBV6-5; D may be TRBD1 (6 bases). This CDR3 has 15 amino acids. The germline gives CDR1 MNHEY, CDR2 SVGAGI. Trimming removed 7 bases from V and 0 bases from J, with 13 bases in between. CDR3 region: CASTTGAFSGNTIYF. In DNA, the CDR3 is TGTGCCAGCACTACGGGGGCGTTCTCTGGAAACACCATATATTTT.

The CDR3 DNA reads as TGTGCCTACTCGACAGGGGGAGCCAACGTCCTGACTTTC. This translates into CAYSTGGANVLTF. This chain connects TRBV30 to TRBJ2-6; 9 bases are shared with TRBD1. The CDR3 spans 13 residues. V was pared by 7 bases and J by 7 bases, with 5 bases of the junction left unmatched. Germline V CDR1 and CDR2: GTSNPN, SVGIG (reference sequence).

The CDR3 here is CASSPRRDEQYF. In nucleotides, the CDR3 is TGTGCCAGTAGCCCTCGAAGGGACGAGCAGTACTTC. The chain links TRBV19 to TRBJ2-7; D gene ambiguous. CDR1 and CDR2 (germline): LNHDA, SQIVND (reference sequence). Deletions cut 6 bases from V and 5 bases from J, with 11 bases between. The CDR3 is 12 amino acids.

The genes are TRBV2 and TRBJ2-1; D is unresolved. The CDR3 has 11 residues. Trimming removed 8 bases from V and 9 bases from J, with 11 bases in between. Per germline, CDR1 SNHLY and CDR2 FYNNEI. In DNA, the CDR3 is TGTGCCAGCCGTTATCAGCTTGAGCAGTTCTTC. Residues: CASRYQLEQFF.

This clone appeared a single time. The chain joins TRBV24-1 to TRBJ1-3; a weak D match, TRBD1 (6 bases). V lost 3 bases and J lost 2, with 10 bases in between. The CDR3 is 15 residues long. From germline, CDR1 is KGHDR and CDR2 SFDVKD. The CDR3 nucleotides are TGTGCCACCAGTGATCCAAGGGGGACTGGAAACACCATATATTTT. Amino acid sequence: CATSDPRGTGNTIYF.

The V call is TRBV2, the J call TRBJ2-3, with D hard to call. There are 14 residues in the CDR3. Between the trimmed V and J ends, which lost 9 bases and 3 bases, there was a span of 16 bases. Germline V gene sequence: CDR1 SNHLY, CDR2 FYNNEI. CDR3 sequence reads: CARIRTQGTDTQYF. CDR3 bases: TGTGCCAGGATTCGGACCCAAGGTACAGATACGCAGTATTTT.

V is TRBV2 and J is TRBJ1-2, with D possibly TRBD1 on 6 matching bases. This CDR3 is 15 amino acids long. Germline V lookup: CDR1 SNHLY, CDR2 FYNNEI. V shed 0 bases and J shed 4 bases, with 12 bases lying between them. CDR3 residues: CASSEARQDPYGYTF. For the CDR3, the DNA is TGTGCCAGCAGTGAAGCGCGACAGGACCCCTATGGCTACACCTTC.